Given below is one T cell receptor (beta chain) in context. Indicated time point: blood at routine non-recurrence follow-up after resection. Unsorted whole RNA samples from tumor, nontumor lung or frozen PBMC were sequenced. This record comes from a study of spatial heterogeneity in lung cancer. In TCRdb, the 5' RACE reads were re-called with MiXCR into one record per CDR3 protein. The table lists about 120,000 distinct CDR3 sequences, approximately 12% of them singletons, with around a sixth in the top ten. The CDR3 has 14 residues. Trimming cost V 10 bases and J 2 bases, with 15 bases left between them. Germline assignment: CDR1 SEHNR and CDR2 FQNEAQ (reference sequence).

This specimen consisted of PBMCs, obtained at follow-up. The chain joins TRBV7-9 to TRBJ2-1; possible D gene TRBD1, 6 bases. The receptor comes from a male donor with early-stage non-small cell lung cancer. The CDR3 spells CATRTEYAYNEQFF. CDR3 coding DNA: TGTGCCACCCGGACAGAGTATGCCTACAATGAGCAGTTCTTC. Filled out from reference TRBV7-9 and TRBJ2-1, the complete variable domain reads DTGVSQNPRHKITKRGQNVTFRCDPISEHNRLYWYRQTLGQGPEFLTYFQNEAQLEKSRLLSDRFSAERPKGSFSTLEIQRTEQGDSAMYLCATRTEYAYNEQFFGPGTRLTVL.